This T cell receptor beta chain derives from a study of response to subunit inactivated influenza vaccine. Study-wide results and caveats: Only a handful of new T cells, the authors suggested, are recruited with each seasonal influenza vaccination.

MiXCR, run by TCRdb on the RT-PCR reads, gives a single entry per CDR3 protein. The sample includes about 500,000 distinct CDR3 sequences, approximately 16% seen only once; the top ten take 2.5% to 3.5%. Germline CDR1 DFQATT, CDR2 SNEGSKA (reference sequence). The ends lost 3 bases at V and 4 bases at J; junction bases unmatched: 11. The CDR3 totals 16 residues. This clonotype showed up just a few times. The antigen remains undetermined. The V and J genes are TRBV20-1 and TRBJ2-7, with TRBD1 identical over 11 bases. This TCR was recovered from a man between 45 and 75 years old who received an inactivated influenza vaccine. The sequencing used CD4+ T cells sorted from PBMCs, collected around 25 months after vaccination. The CDR3 is CSARDPSGTGGYEQYF. In DNA form, the CDR3 reads TGCAGTGCTAGGGATCCCTCCGGGACAGGGGGGTACGAGCAGTACTTC.